These 3 T cell receptor beta chains share one sample of origin, sequenced in a study of blood T cell repertoires in COVID-19. Assay used: immunoSEQ multiplex PCR; TCRdb lists only in-frame clones, some missing. The table has roughly 280,000 clones, approximately 86% seen once. Sequences were obtained from peripheral blood. Source of these receptors: a young man with active or convalescent COVID-19.

This clone is a singleton in its sample. The V gene is TRBV24-1, the J gene TRBJ2-1; no firm D call. There are 13 residues in the CDR3. CDR1 and CDR2 (germline): KGHDR, SFDVKD. V was clipped by 0 bases and J by 10 bases, with 9 bases between them. In DNA, the CDR3 is TGTGCCACCAGTGATTTGAACAGCTTCGAGCAGTTCTTC. Its translation: CATSDLNSFEQFF.

The V and J genes are TRBV6-2 or TRBV6-3 and TRBJ2-7; D may be TRBD2 (5 bases). CDR1 and CDR2 (germline): MNHEY, SVGEGT. The CDR3 runs 19 residues. Trimming took off 4 bases at V and 0 bases at J, with 25 bases between the two ends. CDR3 residues: CASSSSRRSPRESSYEQYF. The CDR3 bases are TGTGCCAGCAGTTCCTCGAGGAGGTCCCCTAGAGAAAGCTCCTACGAGCAGTACTTC.

The chain joins TRBV30 to TRBJ1-2; the D gene is possibly TRBD1 (5 bases). Germline-derived CDR1 and CDR2 are GTSNPN and SVGIG (reference sequence). CDR3 length equals 13 residues. Trimming took off 4 bases at V and 1 base at J, with 10 bases between the two ends. CDR3 in amino acids: CAWNGGFNYGYTF. CDR3 bases: TGTGCCTGGAACGGGGGATTTAACTATGGCTACACCTTC.